Listed below are T cell receptor beta chains from one sample, sequenced in a study of shared clonotypes between healthy human individuals. The protocol was immunoSEQ multiplex PCR, while the TCRdb copy is restricted to in-frame clones and leaves out a portion. Among about 1 million clones listed, 75% were seen once. Material: memory CD4+ T cells sorted from blood. The source is a young man in good health. Each CDR3 is given with its conserved first and last residue. A D gene is named only where the DNA matches it firmly. Rows give clone size only sometimes, using once, few, many, or a class for an expanded clone.

v_gene	d_gene	j_gene	abundance	CDR3nt	CDR3aa
TRBV2	.	TRBJ1-5	.	TGTGCCAGCAGTGAGAGAACCGGACCGCCCCAGCATTTT	CASSERTGPPQHF
TRBV4-1	TRBD1	TRBJ2-2	.	TGCGCCAGCAGCCTCGGGACAGGGACGAACACCGGGGAGCTGTTTTTT	CASSLGTGTNTGELFF
TRBV7-9	TRBD1	TRBJ1-1	.	TGTGCCAGCACGACAGGGATGAACACTGAAGCTTTCTTT	CASTTGMNTEAFF
TRBV10-3	.	TRBJ1-5	.	TGTGCCATCGGCTCACCCCCAGATCAGCCCCAGCATTTT	CAIGSPPDQPQHF
TRBV7-9	TRBD2	TRBJ2-7	.	TGTGCCAGCGGCGGGAGGTCCTACGAGCAGTACTTC	CASGGRSYEQYF
TRBV27	.	TRBJ1-1	.	TGTGCCAGCAGGGGGCAGGGATCGAACACTGAAGCTTTCTTT	CASRGQGSNTEAFF
TRBV5-1	.	TRBJ2-7	.	TGCGCCAGCAGCTCGTCAGGGGAATCCTACGAGCAGTACTTC	CASSSSGESYEQYF
TRBV4-1	TRBD2	TRBJ2-3	few	TGCGCCAGCAGCCATACTCCCGGGACTAGCGGGGGCCATCTCACAGATACGCAGTATTTT	CASSHTPGTSGGHLTDTQYF
TRBV2	.	TRBJ1-5	.	TGTGCCAGCCGGGAGGGGGTGGGCAATCAGCCCCAGCATTTT	CASREGVGNQPQHF
TRBV27	.	TRBJ1-2	few	TGTGCCAGCAGCCCTAATAGTGGCTATGGCTACACCTTC	CASSPNSGYGYTF
TRBV6-6	TRBD1	TRBJ1-1	many	TGTGCCAGCAGTTACTCGTCCGGGACAGTTGAAGCTTTCTTT	CASSYSSGTVEAFF
TRBV5-1	.	TRBJ2-5	.	TGCGCCAGCACGGTGGGGTCCCAAGAGACCCAGTACTTC	CASTVGSQETQYF
TRBV7-2	.	TRBJ2-1	.	TGTGCCAGCAGCGCGACGTACTTTTGGCGGGAAAAGCAGTTCTTC	CASSATYFWREKQFF
TRBV6-6	.	TRBJ1-1	.	TGTGCCAGCAGTTACCCCGGGACATCTTCATCAATGGGTTTCTTT	CASSYPGTSSSMGFF
TRBV9	.	TRBJ1-3	few	TGTGCCAGCAGCGTAGGGGCAGTCCCTTCTGGAAACACCATATATTTT	CASSVGAVPSGNTIYF
TRBV10-3	.	TRBJ2-3	.	TGTGCCATCAGTGAGTCAGGAGGGGGCCGCACAGATACGCAGTATTTT	CAISESGGGRTDTQYF
TRBV19	TRBD2	TRBJ2-7	.	TGTGCCAGTAGTGCGACTAGCGGGAGGGCCTCGTACGAGCAGTACTTC	CASSATSGRASYEQYF
TRBV4-2	TRBD2	TRBJ2-2	.	TGTGCCAGCAGCCAAGATATCGGGACTAGCGGGAGGCACACGAACACCGGGGAGCTGTTTTTT	CASSQDIGTSGRHTNTGELFF
TRBV5-1	.	TRBJ2-7	.	TGCGCCAGCAGGATGTCAGGGGATAGCTACGAGCAGTACTTC	CASRMSGDSYEQYF
TRBV6-6	.	TRBJ2-7	.	TGTGCCAGCAGTTACACCAACTCCTACGAGCAGTACTTC	CASSYTNSYEQYF
TRBV19	.	TRBJ1-1	.	TGTGCCAGTAGGGAAGAGGACGGGGACGCTGAAGCTTTCTTT	CASREEDGDAEAFF
TRBV6-5	.	TRBJ1-6	.	TGTGCCAGCAGTTACCTCGATCGAAATTCACCCCTCCACTTT	CASSYLDRNSPLHF
TRBV10-3	.	TRBJ1-1	.	TGTGCCATCAGTGGGAAAGTTAGGGGGACTGAAGCTTTCTTT	CAISGKVRGTEAFF
TRBV15	.	TRBJ1-3	.	TGTGCCACCAGCAGCACTTCTGGAAACACCATATATTTT	CATSSTSGNTIYF
TRBV7-9	.	TRBJ2-2	once	TGTGCCAGCAGCTTGGGCAGGGTGGCCGGGGAGCTGTTTTTT	CASSLGRVAGELFF
TRBV11-2	.	TRBJ2-7	.	TGTGCCAGCAGCTACTCGGAGGAGCAGTACTTC	CASSYSEEQYF
TRBV5-4	TRBD2	TRBJ2-5	.	TGTGCCAGCAGCGCGGCGGGGGGCCAAGAGACCCAGTACTTC	CASSAAGGQETQYF
TRBV12-5	TRBD2	TRBJ2-3	.	TGTGCTAGTGGCCGGGGGGGAGGCACAGATACGCAGTATTTT	CASGRGGGTDTQYF
TRBV7-9	TRBD1	TRBJ1-3	.	TGTGCCAGCAGCTCCGAAGACAGGGCTTACGGAAACACCATATATTTT	CASSSEDRAYGNTIYF
TRBV7-2	.	TRBJ1-1	.	TGTGCCAGCAGCCGGGGTGGGGGATTGAACACTGAAGCTTTCTTT	CASSRGGGLNTEAFF
TRBV7-8	.	TRBJ2-5	few	TGTGCCAGCAGCACCCAGGCCAGTTCAAAAGAGACCCAGTACTTC	CASSTQASSKETQYF
TRBV11-2	TRBD1	TRBJ1-4	.	TGTGCCAGCAGCCTTCTACGTGGACAGGGCACTAATGAAAAACTGTTTTTT	CASSLLRGQGTNEKLFF
TRBV19	.	TRBJ2-4	.	TGTGCCAGTAGTCCCCAGACCGTAGTAACCAAAAACATTCAGTACTTC	CASSPQTVVTKNIQYF
TRBV7-9	TRBD1	TRBJ1-2	.	TGTGCCAGCAGCGGGACAGGGCCCTATGGCTACACCTTT	CASSGTGPYGYTF
TRBV5-8	TRBD1	TRBJ2-1	few	TGTGCCAGCAGCTTGGACGGGCAGGGGGCGTCCCATGAGCAGTTCTTC	CASSLDGQGASHEQFF
TRBV29-1	.	TRBJ1-3	few	TGCAGCGTTGTAGCGTCCTCTGGAAACACCATATATTTT	CSVVASSGNTIYF